Reported below is one T cell receptor (beta chain). Trimming shortened V by 1 base and J by 6 bases, and 15 bases separated the two germline ends. CDR3 length: 16 amino acids. Germline V gene data show CDR1 as LGHDT and CDR2 as YNNKEL (reference sequence). Participants were aged roughly 18 to 95 years, lived in about 26 US areas, and enrolled virtually. In assigning cohorts, the study relied on participant-reported clinical history. The recovered donors of Cohort 3 showed two negative PCRs, clearance, or symptom resolution. This specimen belongs to a study of blood T cell repertoires in COVID-19. Libraries were prepared by immunoSEQ multiplex PCR; TCRdb keeps only in-frame clonotypes and omits some of them. The sample records approximately 270,000 clones, 75% to 90% being singletons.

The source material was PBMCs or T cells enriched from blood (not recorded which). The chain is built from TRBV3-1 (or the pseudogene TRBV3-2) and TRBJ2-2; TRBD1 is a possible D gene (7 bases). The TCR sequence derives from a woman in her 50s who had recovered from COVID-19. The chain's CDR3 is CASSQVTPGGPGELFF. CDR3 nucleotides: TGTGCCAGCAGCCAAGTAACCCCAGGGGGGCCCGGGGAGCTGTTTTTT.